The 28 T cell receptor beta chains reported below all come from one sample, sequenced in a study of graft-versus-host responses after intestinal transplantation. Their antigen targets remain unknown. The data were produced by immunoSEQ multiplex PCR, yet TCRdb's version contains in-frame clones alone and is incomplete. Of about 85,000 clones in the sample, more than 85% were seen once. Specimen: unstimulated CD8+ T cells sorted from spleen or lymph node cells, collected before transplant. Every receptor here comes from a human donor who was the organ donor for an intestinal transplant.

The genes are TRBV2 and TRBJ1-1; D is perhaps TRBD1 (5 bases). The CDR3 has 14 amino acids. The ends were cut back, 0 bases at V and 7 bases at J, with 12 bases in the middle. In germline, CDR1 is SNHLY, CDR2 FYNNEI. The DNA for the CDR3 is TGTGCCAGCAGTGAAGCCAGGGACCGAGATGAAGCTTTCTTT. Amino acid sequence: CASSEARDRDEAFF.

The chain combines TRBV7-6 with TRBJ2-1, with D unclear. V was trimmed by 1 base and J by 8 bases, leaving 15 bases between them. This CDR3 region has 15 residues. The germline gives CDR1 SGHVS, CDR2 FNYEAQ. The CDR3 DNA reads TGTGCCAGCAGCTTAGTTTTGGCTGGCACCGATGAGCAGTTCTTC. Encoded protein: CASSLVLAGTDEQFF. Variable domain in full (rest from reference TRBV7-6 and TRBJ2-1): GAGVSQSPRYKVTKRGQDVALRCDPISGHVSLYWYRQALGQGPEFLTYFNYEAQQDKSGLPNDRFSAERPEGSISTLTIQRTEQRDSAMYRCASSLVLAGTDEQFFGPGTRLTVL.

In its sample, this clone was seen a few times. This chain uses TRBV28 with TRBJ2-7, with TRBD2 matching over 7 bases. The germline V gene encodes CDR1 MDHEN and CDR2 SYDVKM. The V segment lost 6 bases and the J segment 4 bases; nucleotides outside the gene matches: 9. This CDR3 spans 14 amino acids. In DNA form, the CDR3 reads TGTGCCAGCAGCTCACGGGAGGACCCATACGAGCAGTACTTC. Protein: CASSSREDPYEQYF.

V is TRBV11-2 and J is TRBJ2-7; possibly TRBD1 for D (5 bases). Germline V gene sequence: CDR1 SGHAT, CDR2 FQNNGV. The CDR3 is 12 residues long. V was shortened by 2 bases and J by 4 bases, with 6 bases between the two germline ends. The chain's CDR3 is CASSLTGYEQYF. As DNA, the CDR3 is TGTGCCAGCAGCTTAACAGGTTACGAGCAGTACTTC.

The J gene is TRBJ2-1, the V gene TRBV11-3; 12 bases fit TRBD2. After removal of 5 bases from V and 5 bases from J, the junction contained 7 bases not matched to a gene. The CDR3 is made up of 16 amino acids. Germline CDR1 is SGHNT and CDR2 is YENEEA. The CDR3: CASSIRLAGANNEQFF. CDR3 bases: TGTGCCAGCAGCATCCGACTAGCGGGGGCTAACAATGAGCAGTTCTTC.

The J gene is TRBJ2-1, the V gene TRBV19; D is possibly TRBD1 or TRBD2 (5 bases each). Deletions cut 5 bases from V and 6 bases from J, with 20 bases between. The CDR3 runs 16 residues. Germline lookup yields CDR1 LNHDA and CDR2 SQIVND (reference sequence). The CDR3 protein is CASSPESEGFINEQFF. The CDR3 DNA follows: TGTGCCAGTAGTCCAGAGTCCGAGGGGTTCATCAATGAGCAGTTCTTC.

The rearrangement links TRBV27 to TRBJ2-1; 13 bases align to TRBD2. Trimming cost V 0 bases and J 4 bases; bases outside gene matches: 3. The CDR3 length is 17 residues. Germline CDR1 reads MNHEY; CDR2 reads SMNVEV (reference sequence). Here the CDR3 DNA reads TGTGCCAGCAGTTTATCCCTGACTAGCGGGAGGTACAATGAGCAGTTCTTC. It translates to CASSLSLTSGRYNEQFF.

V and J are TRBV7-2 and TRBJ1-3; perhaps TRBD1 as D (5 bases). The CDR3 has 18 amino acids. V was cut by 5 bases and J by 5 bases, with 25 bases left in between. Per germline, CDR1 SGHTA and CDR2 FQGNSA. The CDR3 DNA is TGTGCCAGCAGCCCGATTAATGCAAGACAGAGACCTAGAAACACCATATATTTT. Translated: CASSPINARQRPRNTIYF.

The CDR3 loop is CASSDRVPGLAFHEQFF. The CDR3 bases are TGTGCCAGCAGCGACCGTGTACCGGGACTAGCATTTCATGAGCAGTTCTTC. The gene calls are TRBV13 and TRBJ2-1; TRBD2 agrees at 9 bases. CDR1 is PRHDT, CDR2 FYEKMQ, per germline (reference sequence). V lost 5 bases and J lost 8; bases outside the gene matches: 16. CDR3 length: 17 residues.

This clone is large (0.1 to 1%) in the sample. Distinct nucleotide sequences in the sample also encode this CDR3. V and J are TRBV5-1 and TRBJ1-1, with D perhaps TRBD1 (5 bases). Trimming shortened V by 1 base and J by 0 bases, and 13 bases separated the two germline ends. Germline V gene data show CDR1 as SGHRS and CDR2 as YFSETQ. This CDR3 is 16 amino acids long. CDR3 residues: CASSLPDRGLNTEAFF. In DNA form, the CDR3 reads TGCGCCAGCAGCTTGCCCGACCGGGGCCTGAACACTGAAGCTTTCTTT.

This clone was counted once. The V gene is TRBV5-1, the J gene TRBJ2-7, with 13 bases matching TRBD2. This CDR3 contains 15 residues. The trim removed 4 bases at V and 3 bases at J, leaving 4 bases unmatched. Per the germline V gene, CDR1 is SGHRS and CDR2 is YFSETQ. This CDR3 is CASSLGLAGDYEQYF. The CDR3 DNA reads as TGCGCCAGCAGCCTAGGACTAGCGGGGGACTACGAGCAGTACTTC.

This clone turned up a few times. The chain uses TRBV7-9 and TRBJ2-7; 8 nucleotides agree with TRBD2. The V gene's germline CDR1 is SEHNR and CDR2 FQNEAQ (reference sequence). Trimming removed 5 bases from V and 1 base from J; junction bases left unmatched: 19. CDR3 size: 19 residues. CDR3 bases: TGTGCCAGCAGCCAACTGTCGGGAGTCAGCGGGAGAAGGTCCTACGAGCAGTACTTC. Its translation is CASSQLSGVSGRRSYEQYF.

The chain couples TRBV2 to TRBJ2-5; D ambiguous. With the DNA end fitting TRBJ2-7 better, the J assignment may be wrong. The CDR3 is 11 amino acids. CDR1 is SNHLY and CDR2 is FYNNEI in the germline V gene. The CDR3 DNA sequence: TGTGCCAGCAGTGTTGGTTCCGAGCAGTACTTC. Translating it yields CASSVGSEQYF.

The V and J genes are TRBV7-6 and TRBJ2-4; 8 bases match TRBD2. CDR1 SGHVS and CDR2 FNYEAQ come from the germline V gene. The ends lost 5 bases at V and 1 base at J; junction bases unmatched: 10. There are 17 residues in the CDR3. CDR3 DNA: TGTGCCAGCAGCGACGCCGCTCGCGGGGGGGCCAAAAACATTCAGTACTTC. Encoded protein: CASSDAARGGAKNIQYF.

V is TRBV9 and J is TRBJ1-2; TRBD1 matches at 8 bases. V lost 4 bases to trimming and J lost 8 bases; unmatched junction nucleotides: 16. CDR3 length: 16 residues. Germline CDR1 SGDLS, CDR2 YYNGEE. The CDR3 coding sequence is TGTGCCAGCAGCCTTGGACAGGGCATGGCTTCGGGAGGCTACACCTTC. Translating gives CASSLGQGMASGGYTF.

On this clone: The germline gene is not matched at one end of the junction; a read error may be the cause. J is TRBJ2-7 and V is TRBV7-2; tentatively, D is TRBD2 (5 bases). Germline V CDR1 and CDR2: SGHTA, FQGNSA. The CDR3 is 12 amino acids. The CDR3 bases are TGTGCCAGCAGCTTGCGCGCGGGCCGAAACCTCTTC. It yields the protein CASSLRAGRNLF. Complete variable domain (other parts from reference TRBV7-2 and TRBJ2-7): GAGVSQSPSNKVTEKGKDVELRCDPISGHTALYWYRQSLGQGLEFLIYFQGNSAPDKSGLPSDRFSAERTGGSVSTLTIQRTQQEDSAVYLCASSLRAGRNLFGPGTRLTVT.

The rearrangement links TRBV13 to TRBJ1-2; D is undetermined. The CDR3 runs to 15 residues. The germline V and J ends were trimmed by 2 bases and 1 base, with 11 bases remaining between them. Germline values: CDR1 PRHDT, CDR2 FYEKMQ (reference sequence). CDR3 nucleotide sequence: TGTGCCAGCAGCTTATATGGACGGATTAACTATGGCTACACCTTC. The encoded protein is CASSLYGRINYGYTF. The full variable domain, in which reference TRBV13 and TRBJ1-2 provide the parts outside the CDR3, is AAGVIQSPRHLIKEKRETATLKCYPIPRHDTVYWYQQGPGQDPQFLISFYEKMQSDKGSIPDRFSAQQFSDYHSELNMSSLELGDSALYFCASSLYGRINYGYTFGSGTRLTVV.

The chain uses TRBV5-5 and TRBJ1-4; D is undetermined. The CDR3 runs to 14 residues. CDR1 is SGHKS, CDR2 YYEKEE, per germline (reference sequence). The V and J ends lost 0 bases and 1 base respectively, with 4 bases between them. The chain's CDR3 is CASSLVVTNEKLFF. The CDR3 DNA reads TGTGCCAGCAGCTTGGTAGTAACTAATGAAAAACTGTTTTTT.

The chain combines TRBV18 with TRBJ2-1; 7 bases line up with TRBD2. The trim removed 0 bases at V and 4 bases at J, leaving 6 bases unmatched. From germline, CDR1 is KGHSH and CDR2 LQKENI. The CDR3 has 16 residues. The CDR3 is CASSPPPERGYNEQFF. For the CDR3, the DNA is TGTGCCAGCTCACCACCCCCTGAGCGGGGATACAATGAGCAGTTCTTC.

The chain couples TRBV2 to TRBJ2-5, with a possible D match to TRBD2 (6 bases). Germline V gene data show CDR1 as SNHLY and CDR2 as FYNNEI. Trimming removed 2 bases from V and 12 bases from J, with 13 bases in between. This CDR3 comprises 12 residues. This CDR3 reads CASSELGEREYF. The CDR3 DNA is TGTGCCAGCAGTGAATTAGGAGAGCGGGAGTACTTC.

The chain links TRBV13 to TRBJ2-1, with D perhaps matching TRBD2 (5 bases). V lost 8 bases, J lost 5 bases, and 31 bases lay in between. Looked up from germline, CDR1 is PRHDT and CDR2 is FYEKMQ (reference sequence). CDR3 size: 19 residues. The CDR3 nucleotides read TGTGCCAGCGGTAATCCGGGGAAGCTCATAAATACCTACGACAATGAGCAGTTCTTC. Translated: CASGNPGKLINTYDNEQFF.

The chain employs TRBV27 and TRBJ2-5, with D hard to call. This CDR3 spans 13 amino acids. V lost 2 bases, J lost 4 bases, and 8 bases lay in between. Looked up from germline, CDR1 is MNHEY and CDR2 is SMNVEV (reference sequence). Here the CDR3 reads CASSLRVPETQYF. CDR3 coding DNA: TGTGCCAGCAGTTTAAGGGTACCAGAGACCCAGTACTTC.

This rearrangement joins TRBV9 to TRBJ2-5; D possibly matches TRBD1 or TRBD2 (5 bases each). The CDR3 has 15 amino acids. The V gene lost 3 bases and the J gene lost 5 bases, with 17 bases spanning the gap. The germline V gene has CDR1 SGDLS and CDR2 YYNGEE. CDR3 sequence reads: CASSAGSGKGETQYF. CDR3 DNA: TGTGCCAGCAGCGCGGGATCGGGCAAGGGGGAGACCCAGTACTTC.

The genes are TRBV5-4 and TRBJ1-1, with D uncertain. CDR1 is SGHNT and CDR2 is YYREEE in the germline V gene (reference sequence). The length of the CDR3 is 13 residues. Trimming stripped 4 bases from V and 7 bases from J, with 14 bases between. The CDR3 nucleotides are TGTGCCAGCAGCCCCGCGGAGGGTCTTGAAGCTTTCTTT. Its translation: CASSPAEGLEAFF.

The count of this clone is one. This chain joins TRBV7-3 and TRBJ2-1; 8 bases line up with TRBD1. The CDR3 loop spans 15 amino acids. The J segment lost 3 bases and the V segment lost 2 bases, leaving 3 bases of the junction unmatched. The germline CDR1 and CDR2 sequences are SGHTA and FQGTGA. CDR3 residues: CASSLGTGLYNEQFF. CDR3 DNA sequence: TGTGCCAGCAGCTTAGGGACAGGACTCTACAATGAGCAGTTCTTC.

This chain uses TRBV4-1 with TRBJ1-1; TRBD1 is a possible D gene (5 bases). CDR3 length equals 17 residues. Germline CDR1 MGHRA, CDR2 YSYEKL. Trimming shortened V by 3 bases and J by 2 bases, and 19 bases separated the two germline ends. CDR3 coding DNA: TGCGCCAGCAGCCAGGGACCGGAAAATTACGCCAACACTGAAGCTTTCTTT. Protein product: CASSQGPENYANTEAFF.

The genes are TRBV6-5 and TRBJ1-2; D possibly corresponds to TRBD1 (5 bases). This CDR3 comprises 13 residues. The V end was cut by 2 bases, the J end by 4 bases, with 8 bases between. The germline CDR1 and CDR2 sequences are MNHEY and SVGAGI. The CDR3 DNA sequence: TGTGCCAGCAGTTACGCCGGGGGCTATGGCTACACCTTC. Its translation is CASSYAGGYGYTF.

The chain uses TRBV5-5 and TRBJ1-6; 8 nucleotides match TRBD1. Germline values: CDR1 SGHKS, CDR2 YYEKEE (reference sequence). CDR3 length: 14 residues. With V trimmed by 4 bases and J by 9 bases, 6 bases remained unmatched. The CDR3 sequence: CASSLGQGGSPLHF. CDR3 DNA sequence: TGTGCCAGCAGCCTAGGACAGGGTGGTTCACCCCTCCACTTT.